This TCR beta chain was obtained from a study of memory B cells and T cells in multiple sclerosis. Study-wide results and caveats: Normalization was needed because clone-set size differences affected shared clonotype counts.

TCRdb's copy holds only in-frame clones and misses some; the assay was immunoSEQ multiplex PCR. The sample includes about 46,000 clones, about 80% seen only once; the top ten take more than 0.95%. Stimulus-free culture yielded autoproliferating CFSE-dim and non-proliferating CFSE-high T cells, each sequenced separately. Pooled replicate wells came from 50 million to 60 million CFSE-labeled PBMCs cultured approximately 7 days without stimulus. A note on this clone: What it recognizes is unknown.

The ends were cut back, 4 bases at V and 0 bases at J, with 13 bases in the middle. Germline CDR1 MNHNS, CDR2 SASEGT. This CDR3 has 17 residues. The clonotype originates from a human donor with multiple sclerosis. The chain links TRBV6-1 to TRBJ2-6; perhaps TRBD1 as D (5 bases). Input material: PBMCs from blood kept in culture. This CDR3 reads CASSARQINSGANVLTF. The CDR3 DNA follows: TGTGCCAGCAGTGCCAGACAGATCAACTCTGGGGCCAACGTCCTGACTTTC.